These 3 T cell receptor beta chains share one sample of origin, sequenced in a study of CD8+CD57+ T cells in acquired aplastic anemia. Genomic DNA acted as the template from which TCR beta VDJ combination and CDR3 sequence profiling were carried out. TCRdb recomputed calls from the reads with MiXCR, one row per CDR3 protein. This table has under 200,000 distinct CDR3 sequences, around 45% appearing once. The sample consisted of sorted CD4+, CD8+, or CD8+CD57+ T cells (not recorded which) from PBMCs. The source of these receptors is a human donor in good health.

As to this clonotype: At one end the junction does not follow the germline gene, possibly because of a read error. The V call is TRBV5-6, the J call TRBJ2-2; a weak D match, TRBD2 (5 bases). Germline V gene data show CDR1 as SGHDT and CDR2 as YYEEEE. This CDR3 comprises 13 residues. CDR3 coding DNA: TGTGCCAGCAGCTTGGTTTCAACCGGGGAGTTGTTTTTT. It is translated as CASSLVSTGELFF.

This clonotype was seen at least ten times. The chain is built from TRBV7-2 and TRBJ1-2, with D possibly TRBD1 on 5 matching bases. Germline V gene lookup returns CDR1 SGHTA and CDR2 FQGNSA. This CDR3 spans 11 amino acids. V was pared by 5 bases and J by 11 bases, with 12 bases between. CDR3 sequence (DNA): TGTGCCAGCAGCGCGGGCGGGACTTACACCTTC. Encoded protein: CASSAGGTYTF.

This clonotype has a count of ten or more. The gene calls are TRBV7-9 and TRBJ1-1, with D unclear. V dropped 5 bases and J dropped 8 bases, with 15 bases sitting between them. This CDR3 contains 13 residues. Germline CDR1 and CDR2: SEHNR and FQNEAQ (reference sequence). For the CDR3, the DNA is TGTGCCAGCAGCCCCACAGTCGGGTCAGAAGCTTTCTTT. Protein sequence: CASSPTVGSEAFF.